This T cell receptor (beta chain) was captured in a study of OX40 agonist ivuxolimab in advanced cancers. Study context: Three patients got partial responses; one had hepatocellular carcinoma and two had cutaneous melanoma. Study results and limitations: CD4+ and CD8+ T cells in blood underwent clonal expansion by week 6 at 0.1 to 3.0 mg/kg. Expanded clones belonging to CD8+ T cells outnumbered, on average, those of CD4+.

Libraries were prepared by immunoSEQ multiplex PCR; TCRdb keeps only in-frame clonotypes and omits some of them. The repertoire includes some 43,000 clones, 80% to 90% of them detected once, and about a third sits in the top ten. The table lists this clone with a count of one. Its specificity is unknown. Other DNA sequences in this sample translate to the same CDR3. V lost 6 bases and J 1 base, leaving 6 bases between the germline ends. Germline values: CDR1 MNHEY, CDR2 SVGAGI. The CDR3 has 12 amino acids. This chain uses TRBV6-5 with TRBJ1-1; no firm D call. Source: CD4+ or CD8+ T cells sorted from blood, taken in a trial of the OX40 agonist ivuxolimab. This clonotype was sampled from an adult with an advanced solid tumor such as melanoma, head and neck, liver or kidney cancer. The CDR3 is CASSDRNTEAFF. CDR3 sequence (DNA): TGTGCCAGCAGCGATAGGAACACTGAAGCTTTCTTT.